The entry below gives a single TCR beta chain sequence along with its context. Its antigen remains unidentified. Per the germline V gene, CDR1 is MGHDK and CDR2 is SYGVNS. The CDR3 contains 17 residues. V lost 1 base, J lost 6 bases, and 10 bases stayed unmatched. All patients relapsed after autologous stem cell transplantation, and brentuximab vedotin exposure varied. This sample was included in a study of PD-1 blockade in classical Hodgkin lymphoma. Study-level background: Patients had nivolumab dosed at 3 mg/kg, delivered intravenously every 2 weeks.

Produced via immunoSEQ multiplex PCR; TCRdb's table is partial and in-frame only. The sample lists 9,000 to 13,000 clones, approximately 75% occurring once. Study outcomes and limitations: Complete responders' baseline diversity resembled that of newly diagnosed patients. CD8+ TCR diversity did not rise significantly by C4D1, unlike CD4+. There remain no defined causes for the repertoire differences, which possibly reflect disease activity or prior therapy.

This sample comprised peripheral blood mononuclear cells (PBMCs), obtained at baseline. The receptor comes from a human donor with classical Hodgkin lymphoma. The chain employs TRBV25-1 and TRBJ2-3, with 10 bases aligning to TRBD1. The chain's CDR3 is CASSELGQGWGVDTQYF. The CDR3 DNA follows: TGTGCCAGCAGTGAATTGGGACAGGGGTGGGGGGTCGATACGCAGTATTTT.